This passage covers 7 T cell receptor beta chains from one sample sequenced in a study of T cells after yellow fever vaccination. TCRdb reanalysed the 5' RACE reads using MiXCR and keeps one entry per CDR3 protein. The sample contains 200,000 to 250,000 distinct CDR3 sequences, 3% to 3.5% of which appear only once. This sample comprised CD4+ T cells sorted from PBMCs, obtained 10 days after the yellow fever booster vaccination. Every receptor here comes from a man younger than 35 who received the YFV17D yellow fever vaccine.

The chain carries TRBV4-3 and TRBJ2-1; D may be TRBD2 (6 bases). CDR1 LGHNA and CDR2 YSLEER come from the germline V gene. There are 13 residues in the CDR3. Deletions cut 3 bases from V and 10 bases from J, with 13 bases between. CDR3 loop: CASSQSPAGEQFF. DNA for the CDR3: TGCGCCAGCAGCCAGAGCCCTGCGGGGGAGCAGTTCTTC.

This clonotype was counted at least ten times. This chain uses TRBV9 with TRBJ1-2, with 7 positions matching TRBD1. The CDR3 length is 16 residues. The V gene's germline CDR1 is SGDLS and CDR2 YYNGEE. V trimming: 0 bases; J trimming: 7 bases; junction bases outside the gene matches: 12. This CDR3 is CASSVDPQGPRPGYTF. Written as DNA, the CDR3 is TGTGCCAGCAGCGTAGACCCACAGGGGCCTCGACCTGGCTACACCTTC.

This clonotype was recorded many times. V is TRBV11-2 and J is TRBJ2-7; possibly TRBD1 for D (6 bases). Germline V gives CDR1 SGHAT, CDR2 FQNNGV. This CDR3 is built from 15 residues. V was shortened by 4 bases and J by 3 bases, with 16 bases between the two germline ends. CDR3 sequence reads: CASSSSGTLHYEQYF. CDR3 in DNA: TGTGCCAGCAGCTCCTCCGGGACACTTCACTACGAGCAGTACTTC.

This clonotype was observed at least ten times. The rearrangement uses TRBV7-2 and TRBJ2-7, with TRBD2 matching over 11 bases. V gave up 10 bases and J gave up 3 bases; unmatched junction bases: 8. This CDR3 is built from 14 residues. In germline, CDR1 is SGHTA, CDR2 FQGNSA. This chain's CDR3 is CATKPGTSGYEQYF. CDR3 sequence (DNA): TGTGCCACCAAACCCGGGACTAGCGGCTACGAGCAGTACTTC.

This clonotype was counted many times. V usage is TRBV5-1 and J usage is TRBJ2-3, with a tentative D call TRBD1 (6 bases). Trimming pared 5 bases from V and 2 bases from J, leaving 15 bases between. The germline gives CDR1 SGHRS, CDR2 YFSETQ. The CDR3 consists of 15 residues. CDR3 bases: TGCGCCAGCAGGCCAGCAGGGGACCCCACAGATACGCAGTATTTT. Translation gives CASRPAGDPTDTQYF.

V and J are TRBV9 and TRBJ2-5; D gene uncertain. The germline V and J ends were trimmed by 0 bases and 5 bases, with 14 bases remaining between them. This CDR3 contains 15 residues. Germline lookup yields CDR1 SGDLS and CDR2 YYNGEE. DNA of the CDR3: TGTGCCAGCAGCGTAGGACCAGCCTCCAGGGAGACCCAGTACTTC. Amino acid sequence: CASSVGPASRETQYF.

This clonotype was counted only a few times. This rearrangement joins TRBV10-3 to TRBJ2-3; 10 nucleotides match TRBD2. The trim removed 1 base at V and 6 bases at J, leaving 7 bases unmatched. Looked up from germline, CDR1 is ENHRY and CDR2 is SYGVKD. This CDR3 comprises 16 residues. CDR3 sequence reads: CAISEFSGGTVDTQYF. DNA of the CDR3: TGTGCCATCAGTGAGTTTAGCGGGGGGACGGTGGATACGCAGTATTTT.